This is a list of T cell receptor beta chains from one sample in a study of neoadjuvant anti-PD-1 for oral cavity cancer. TCRdb's table, derived via immunoSEQ multiplex PCR, lists solely in-frame clones and lacks some. The data hold approximately 7,100 clones, with around half observed a single time. Sequenced material: tumor tissue, taken before nivolumab (anti-PD-1) treatment. These receptors came from a person aged 35-80 years with oral cavity squamous cell carcinoma. Both conserved end residues are part of each CDR3. The order of the fields is clone size, V gene, D gene, J gene, CDR3 protein, CDR3 DNA. D genes are given only for firm matches. The size of a clone is reported for some rows only, either as once, few or many, or as a class for expanded clones.

>few|TRBV27|.|TRBJ1-1
CASSSLTSEAFF
TGTGCCAGCAGTTCCTTGACGTCTGAAGCTTTCTTT
>.|TRBV15|TRBD1|TRBJ2-7
CATSSRDSNYEQYF
TGTGCCACCAGCTCCCGGGACAGTAACTACGAGCAGTACTTC
>.|TRBV27|.|TRBJ2-1
CASSLGTGNEQFF
TGTGCCAGCAGTTTAGGCACAGGCAATGAGCAGTTCTTC
>.|TRBV4-1|TRBD1|TRBJ1-1
CASSQGHDRVRTEAFF
TGCGCCAGCAGCCAAGGCCACGACAGGGTAAGAACTGAAGCTTTCTTT
>.|TRBV5-4|TRBD1|TRBJ2-7
CASSSKGTGRLYEQYF
TGTGCCAGCAGCTCCAAGGGGACAGGAAGACTCTACGAGCAGTACTTC
>.|TRBV28|TRBD1|TRBJ1-2
CATAPPTGARYGYTF
TGTGCCACCGCACCCCCCACAGGGGCGCGTTACGGCTACACCTTC
>.|TRBV30|TRBD2|TRBJ2-1
CAWSAGTTPYNEQFF
TGTGCCTGGAGTGCCGGGACTACCCCATACAATGAGCAGTTCTTC
>.|TRBV19|.|TRBJ1-1
CASRARQLYTEAFF
TGTGCCAGTAGGGCTCGACAGCTATACACTGAAGCTTTCTTT
>few|TRBV14|.|TRBJ2-3
CASSQDQGFATDTQYF
TGTGCCAGCAGCCAAGATCAGGGATTCGCCACAGATACGCAGTATTTT
>once|TRBV6-1|.|TRBJ2-7
CASSVHYEQYF
TGTGCCAGCAGTGTCCATTACGAGCAGTACTTC
>.|TRBV7-2|.|TRBJ2-4
CASSSSSTAKNIQYF
TGTGCCAGCAGCTCCTCCAGCACAGCCAAAAACATTCAGTACTTC
>.|TRBV19|.|TRBJ1-5
CASPTWGHSNQPQHF
TGTGCCAGTCCCACCTGGGGGCATAGCAATCAGCCCCAGCATTTT
>.|TRBV13|.|TRBJ1-1
CASSGRDPTTEAFF
TGTGCCAGCAGCGGCCGGGACCCCACCACTGAAGCTTTCTTT
>.|TRBV2|.|TRBJ2-1
CASSVTGGNEQFF
TGTGCCAGCAGTGTGACAGGTGGAAATGAGCAGTTCTTC
>.|TRBV5-1|TRBD1|TRBJ2-3
CASSANPGTGGQYF
TGCGCCAGCAGCGCAAACCCCGGGACAGGGGGGCAGTATTTT
>few|TRBV5-1|.|TRBJ2-7
CASSFSRDPSYEQYF
TGCGCCAGCAGCTTCTCCCGGGACCCGTCCTACGAGCAGTACTTC
>.|TRBV9|.|TRBJ2-3
CASSVVGSAGDTQYF
TGTGCCAGCAGCGTAGTGGGAAGCGCCGGAGATACGCAGTATTTT
>few|TRBV6-1|TRBD1|TRBJ1-1
CASSRQGANTEAFF
TGTGCCAGCAGTAGACAGGGGGCGAACACTGAAGCTTTCTTT
>once|TRBV10-3|TRBD1|TRBJ2-5
CAISGVSQGAGETQYF
TGTGCCATCAGTGGGGTGTCTCAGGGGGCGGGAGAGACCCAGTACTTC
>.|TRBV6-1|TRBD1|TRBJ1-1
CASRQPSGQLQAFF
TGTGCCAGCAGGCAACCGTCGGGACAGTTGCAAGCTTTCTTT
>.|TRBV5-6|TRBD1|TRBJ2-3
CASSRAGQGTSTDTQYF
TGTGCCAGCAGCAGGGCGGGACAGGGAACCAGCACAGATACGCAGTATTTT
>few|TRBV7-3|.|TRBJ2-7
CASSLSQAGVHEQYF
TGTGCCAGCAGCTTAAGTCAGGCAGGGGTCCACGAGCAGTACTTC
>.|TRBV19|TRBD2|TRBJ2-1
CASSIGTASGYNEQFF
TGTGCCAGTAGTATAGGTACGGCTAGCGGGTACAATGAGCAGTTCTTC
>.|TRBV5-6|.|TRBJ2-7
CASSGPGRGEQYF
TGTGCCAGCAGTGGACCGGGGAGAGGCGAGCAGTACTTC
>.|TRBV10-3|.|TRBJ2-3
CAISPKGYTDTQYF
TGTGCCATCAGTCCAAAAGGTTACACAGATACGCAGTATTTT
>.|TRBV28|TRBD1|TRBJ1-4
CASSYPGTGEKLFF
TGTGCCAGCAGTTACCCAGGGACAGGTGAAAAACTGTTTTTT
>.|TRBV7-8|.|TRBJ1-4
CASSLESTNEKLFF
TGTGCCAGCAGCTTAGAGAGCACGAATGAAAAACTGTTTTTT
>.|TRBV18|.|TRBJ1-1
CASSPGPGEAFF
TGTGCCAGCTCGCCGGGGCCTGGGGAAGCTTTCTTT
>.|TRBV6-1|.|TRBJ2-3
CASSPLGGVGDTQYF
TGTGCCAGCAGCCCCCTAGGTGGGGTAGGAGATACGCAGTATTTT
>.|TRBV5-1|.|TRBJ1-2
CASRGTDYGYTF
TGCGCCAGCAGAGGTACGGACTATGGCTACACCTTC
>medium-sized|TRBV7-8|TRBD1|TRBJ1-4
CASSSRQGWNEKLFF
TGTGCCAGCAGCTCTCGACAGGGGTGGAATGAAAAACTGTTTTTT
>once|TRBV19|TRBD2|TRBJ2-2
CASSTGLAGGARTGELFF
TGTGCCAGTTCCACGGGACTAGCGGGAGGGGCTCGAACCGGGGAGCTGTTTTTT
>.|TRBV11-2|TRBD2|TRBJ2-2
CASSLVGTSGELFF
TGTGCCAGCAGCTTAGTGGGGACTAGCGGGGAGCTGTTTTTT
>.|TRBV6-1|.|TRBJ1-3
CASSDISGNTIYF
TGTGCCAGCAGTGATATCTCTGGAAACACCATATATTTT
>few|TRBV7-9|TRBD2|TRBJ2-7
CASSLSGRASDEQYF
TGTGCCAGCAGCTTAAGCGGGAGGGCCTCCGACGAGCAGTACTTC
>few|TRBV21-1|.|TRBJ1-1
CASSPRKGQRNTEAFF
TGTGCCAGCAGCCCGCGTAAGGGACAACGGAACACTGAAGCTTTCTTT
>.|TRBV19|.|TRBJ1-5
CASSMSWGLGQPQHF
TGTGCCAGTAGTATGTCTTGGGGTTTAGGCCAGCCCCAGCATTTT
>.|TRBV9|.|TRBJ2-3
CASSSSGPGDTQYF
TGTGCCAGCAGCTCTAGTGGCCCTGGGGATACGCAGTATTTT
>few|TRBV19|.|TRBJ1-1
CASSIPTEAFF
TGTGCCAGTAGTATCCCCACTGAAGCTTTCTTT
>.|TRBV6-1|TRBD1|TRBJ2-1
CASRDRGGEQFF
TGTGCCAGCAGGGACAGGGGAGGTGAGCAGTTCTTC
>few|TRBV2|.|TRBJ1-1
CASSLDGNTEAFF
TGTGCCAGCAGCCTCGACGGGAACACTGAAGCTTTCTTT
>.|TRBV5-2|.|TRBJ2-6
CASSLQTTGANVLTF
TGCGCCAGCAGCCTCCAGACCACTGGGGCCAACGTCCTGACTTTC
>.|TRBV9|TRBD2|TRBJ2-3
CASSVDGGRDTQYF
TGTGCCAGCAGCGTGGATGGCGGGAGGGATACGCAGTATTTT
>.|TRBV30|.|TRBJ2-7
CAWSVGQGRAYEQYF
TGTGCCTGGAGTGTGGGGCAGGGAAGAGCCTACGAGCAGTACTTC
>.|TRBV6-1|.|TRBJ2-2
CASMGSQPNTGELFF
TGTGCCAGCATGGGCAGTCAGCCGAACACCGGGGAGCTGTTTTTT
>.|TRBV6-5|.|TRBJ2-7
CASRRDAGAYEQYF
TGTGCCAGCAGGAGGGACGCCGGTGCCTACGAGCAGTACTTC
>.|TRBV6-4|.|TRBJ2-1
CASSDSSRRNEQFF
TGTGCCAGCAGTGACTCGTCCAGGCGAAATGAGCAGTTCTTC
>.|TRBV5-1|.|TRBJ2-1
CASSSGLSVYNEQFF
TGCGCCAGCAGTTCGGGACTCTCGGTCTACAATGAGCAGTTCTTC
>few|TRBV15|.|TRBJ2-1
CATSSIEVSREQFF
TGTGCCACCAGCAGCATAGAGGTTAGCCGTGAGCAGTTCTTC
>.|TRBV7-8|TRBD1|TRBJ2-3
CASSEQGLNYGADTQYF
TGTGCCAGCAGCGAACAGGGGCTGAACTATGGGGCAGATACGCAGTATTTT
>.|TRBV4-2|TRBD2|TRBJ2-1
CASTQLTGGEGRNEQFF
TGTGCCAGCACCCAGCTAACGGGGGGGGAGGGCCGGAATGAGCAGTTCTTC
>.|TRBV5-5|.|TRBJ1-2
CASSLGGGTNGYTF
TGTGCCAGCAGTCTTGGTGGCGGGACGAATGGCTACACCTTC
>few|TRBV2|.|TRBJ2-7
CASSSEGYEQYF
TGTGCCAGCAGCTCCGAGGGCTACGAGCAGTACTTC